Listed below are T cell receptor beta chains from one sample, sequenced in a study of T-cell reconstitution after alpha-beta-depleted transplantation in children. TCRdb processed the PCR reads anew with MiXCR; each CDR3 protein has one entry. The table shows about 610,000 distinct CDR3 sequences, with over 9.5% occurring only once. The input for sequencing was PBMCs from the stem cell graft donor, taken from the stem cell graft. The source is a human donor who donated a stem cell graft to a child with acute myeloid leukemia. CDR3s include the opening cysteine and the closing phenylalanine or tryptophan. D genes are given only for firm matches. A row's size may be missing; if present it is once, few, many or a size class.

many	.	TRBV12-3/TRBV12-4	TRBJ2-3	CASSFARPTDTQYF	TGTGCCAGCAGTTTTGCTAGACCCACAGATACGCAGTATTTT
many	TRBD2	TRBV6-1	TRBJ2-7	CASRLAGGTYEQYF	TGTGCCAGCAGACTAGCGGGAGGGACCTACGAGCAGTACTTC
many	TRBD2	TRBV29-1	TRBJ2-3	CSVEGGTSGRTDTQYF	TGCAGCGTTGAAGGAGGGACTAGCGGGCGCACAGATACGCAGTATTTT
few	TRBD1	TRBV29-1	TRBJ2-1	CSQGQGAHEQFF	TGCAGCCAGGGACAGGGGGCGCATGAGCAGTTCTTC
few	.	TRBV20-1	TRBJ2-7	CSAPGTLSYEQYF	TGCAGTGCTCCCGGGACACTCTCCTACGAGCAGTACTTC
many	TRBD2	TRBV7-3	TRBJ2-2	CASSPSGRSTGELFF	TGTGCCAGCAGTCCTAGCGGGAGGTCCACCGGGGAGCTGTTTTTT
few	TRBD1	TRBV6-5	TRBJ1-5	CASGWGQGNQPQHF	TGTGCCAGCGGATGGGGACAGGGTAACCAGCCCCAGCATTTT
many	.	TRBV2	TRBJ2-7	CASSLELGHEQYF	TGTGCCAGCAGTCTAGAGTTAGGGCACGAGCAGTACTTC
few	TRBD1	TRBV6-1	TRBJ2-1	CASRGTGDYNEQFF	TGTGCCAGCAGGGGGACAGGGGATTACAATGAGCAGTTCTTC
many	TRBD2	TRBV20-1	TRBJ2-5	CSARATSGRTQYF	TGCAGTGCTAGGGCCACTAGCGGGAGGACCCAGTACTTC
few	.	TRBV6-2/TRBV6-3	TRBJ2-1	CASGTAIQFF	TGTGCCAGCGGAACTGCGATACAGTTCTTC
.	.	TRBV4-2	TRBJ1-5	CASSQEGHLSNQPQHF	TGTGCCAGCAGCCAGGAGGGACACCTTAGCAATCAGCCCCAGCATTTT
.	.	TRBV6-1	TRBJ2-7	CASSAHRDALGEQYF	TGTGCCAGCAGTGCCCACAGGGATGCTTTGGGGGAGCAGTACTTC
few	.	TRBV25-1	TRBJ2-1	CASSDFYPDGLNEQFF	TGTGCCAGCAGTGACTTCTACCCCGACGGCCTCAATGAGCAGTTCTTC
few	.	TRBV20-1	TRBJ2-2	CSAPPEDHPGELFF	TGCAGTGCTCCCCCAGAGGACCATCCCGGGGAGCTGTTTTTT
few	.	TRBV5-1	TRBJ2-1	CASSLAGAHYNEQFF	TGCGCCAGCAGCTTGGCGGGGGCGCATTACAATGAGCAGTTCTTC
.	TRBD1	TRBV28	TRBJ1-2	CASRLQGVSLYGYTF	TGTGCCAGCAGGTTACAGGGGGTTTCCCTATATGGCTACACCTTC
many	.	TRBV2	TRBJ2-3	CASSDRAKDTQYF	TGTGCCAGCAGTGACAGGGCGAAAGATACGCAGTATTTT
many	.	TRBV4-3	TRBJ2-3	CASSQRSTDTQYF	TGCGCCAGCAGCCAACGTAGCACAGATACGCAGTATTTT
many	.	TRBV9	TRBJ2-3	CASSVQVGGDVADTQYF	TGTGCCAGCAGCGTCCAGGTTGGGGGAGATGTTGCAGATACGCAGTATTTT
few	.	TRBV6-5	TRBJ1-2	CASSYSIADYHYGYTF	TGTGCCAGCAGTTACTCGATTGCAGATTATCACTATGGCTACACCTTC
few	TRBD2	TRBV5-1	TRBJ2-3	CASSSSGTSGRVADTQYF	TGCGCCAGCAGCTCGTCGGGGACTAGCGGGAGGGTGGCAGATACGCAGTATTTT
few	.	TRBV20-1	TRBJ2-3	CSALGGHTDTQYF	TGCAGTGCTTTGGGTGGACACACAGATACGCAGTATTTT
many	.	TRBV20-1	TRBJ2-5	CSARDYRTQETQYF	TGCAGTGCTAGAGATTACAGAACCCAAGAGACCCAGTACTTC
many	.	TRBV12-3/TRBV12-4	TRBJ2-3	CASSSYRASTDTQYF	TGTGCCAGCAGCTCCTACAGGGCCAGCACAGATACGCAGTATTTT
few	TRBD1	TRBV12-3/TRBV12-4	TRBJ2-4	CASSSQGAMNIQYF	TGTGCCAGCAGTTCCCAGGGGGCGATGAACATTCAGTACTTC
.	TRBD2	TRBV29-1	TRBJ2-1	CSVLRTGGTSGNSNEQFF	TGCAGCGTCCTTCGGACAGGGGGGACTAGCGGGAACAGCAATGAGCAGTTCTTC
once	TRBD2	TRBV20-1	TRBJ2-1	CSARDPASGYNEQFF	TGCAGTGCTAGAGATCCGGCTAGCGGCTACAATGAGCAGTTCTTC
.	.	TRBV19	TRBJ2-1	CASSITGQSLNEQFF	TGTGCCAGTAGTATCACGGGACAATCCCTCAATGAGCAGTTCTTC
many	TRBD1	TRBV20-1	TRBJ1-5	CSARDNQGVQPQHF	TGCAGTGCTAGAGATAACCAGGGGGTTCAGCCCCAGCATTTT
many	.	TRBV29-1	TRBJ2-2	CSSGPSTGELFF	TGCAGCTCAGGTCCATCCACCGGGGAGCTGTTTTTT